Listed below are T cell receptor beta chains from one sample, sequenced in a study of vaccination effects on CD4 cells after COVID-19. These receptors' targets are unknown. The repertoire was sequenced with immunoSEQ multiplex PCR; TCRdb's copy has only in-frame clones and lacks some. The sample comprises under 35,000 clones, 55% to 75% of which are singletons, and roughly 10% rests with the top ten. The starting material was CD4+ T cells from PBMCs cultured with HCoV-NL63 spike peptides, obtained after COVID-19 vaccination. Receptors originate from a human donor who received a COVID-19 vaccine. CDR3s include the opening cysteine and the closing phenylalanine or tryptophan. Fields, in order: J gene, D gene, V gene, clone size, CDR3 DNA, CDR3 protein. The D gene is left open where the match is weak. Rows may omit the clone size; those that give it use once, few, many or a size class.

>TRBJ1-2|.|TRBV10-3|.
TGTGCCATCAGACAGGGCCCCGAACCTGACTATGGCTACACCTTC
CAIRQGPEPDYGYTF
>TRBJ1-3|.|TRBV3-1/TRBV3-2|.
TGTGCCAGCAGCCTCCAGGGAAGTCACGGAAACACCATATATTTT
CASSLQGSHGNTIYF
>TRBJ1-1|TRBD1|TRBV27|.
TGTGCCAGCAGTCTAGGACAGGGCCTCACTGAAGCTTTCTTT
CASSLGQGLTEAFF
>TRBJ1-1|.|TRBV18|.
TGTGCCAGCTCACCACCTATCGGGGGAACTAACACTGAAGCTTTCTTT
CASSPPIGGTNTEAFF
>TRBJ1-2|.|TRBV7-2|.
TGTGCCAGCAGCTCACAAGGGGGGGATGGCTACACCTTC
CASSSQGGDGYTF
>TRBJ1-3|TRBD1|TRBV5-1|.
TGCGCCAGCAGCTTGGGCCCGGACAGGTTGGGAGACACCATATATTTT
CASSLGPDRLGDTIYF
>TRBJ1-2|TRBD1|TRBV5-4|.
TGTGCCAGCAGCTCCGGACAGGGTGTTCACTATGGCTACACCTTC
CASSSGQGVHYGYTF
>TRBJ1-2|.|TRBV7-2|.
TGTGCCAGCAGCTTAAGCGGGGGCCCAGCTAACTATGGCTACACCTTC
CASSLSGGPANYGYTF
>TRBJ2-7|.|TRBV2|.
TGTGCCAGCAGTGAGGACAGCCCATACTACGAGCAGTACTTC
CASSEDSPYYEQYF
>TRBJ2-5|.|TRBV19|.
TGTGCCAGTATGGAGAGCGGTCCGCAAACCCAGTACTTC
CASMESGPQTQYF
>TRBJ1-1|.|TRBV11-1|once
TGTGCCAGCAGCCCGCGGTTTACGGATACTGAAGCTTTCTTT
CASSPRFTDTEAFF
>TRBJ2-1|TRBD2|TRBV9|once
TGTGCCAGCAGCGTAGCGGCGGGGGGATATTCTGAGCAGTTCTTC
CASSVAAGGYSEQFF
>TRBJ2-7|.|TRBV2|.
TGTGCCAGCAGGGAGATGATCGGGGCGGGCGAGCAGTACTTC
CASREMIGAGEQYF
>TRBJ1-3|.|TRBV6-5|.
TGTGCCAGCAGTTTAGAGGGGTACTCTGGAAACACCATATATTTT
CASSLEGYSGNTIYF
>TRBJ1-5|.|TRBV6-5|.
TGTGCCAGCAGCGCCGGCAGCAATCAGCCCCAGCATTTT
CASSAGSNQPQHF
>TRBJ2-4|.|TRBV11-2|.
TGTGCCAGCAGCTTAGTACAGGTAGCCAAAAACATTCAGTACTTC
CASSLVQVAKNIQYF
>TRBJ1-3|.|TRBV5-1|.
TGCGCCAGCACCCTAACCCCCTCTGGAAACACCATATATTTT
CASTLTPSGNTIYF
>TRBJ1-1|.|TRBV19|few
TGTGCCAGTAGTCGCCCCAGGACCACCTTGAACACTGAAGCTTTCTTT
CASSRPRTTLNTEAFF
>TRBJ1-4|.|TRBV7-9|few
TGTGCCAGCAGCCCCCAAATTCCCGCAACTAATGAAAAACTGTTTTTT
CASSPQIPATNEKLFF
>TRBJ2-3|TRBD2|TRBV6-4|few
TGTGCCAGCAGTGGGACTAGCGGGGGGGCAGATACGCAGTATTTT
CASSGTSGGADTQYF
>TRBJ2-2|TRBD1|TRBV6-7|.
TGTGCCCCGCCAGACAGGGGCATAGGGAACACCGGGGAGCTGTTTTTT
CAPPDRGIGNTGELFF
>TRBJ2-5|TRBD2|TRBV5-8|few
TGTGCCAGCAGCGGAGGACTAGCGGGGGTAGAGACCCAGTACTTC
CASSGGLAGVETQYF
>TRBJ2-3|TRBD2|TRBV7-8|.
TGTGCCAGCAGCTTAGGGGGGGGTATAACTAGCACAGATACGCAGTATTTT
CASSLGGGITSTDTQYF
>TRBJ2-1|.|TRBV10-3|medium-sized
TGTGCCATCAGTGAGTCGATGAATAAGGCGGTCTCCTACAATGAGCAGTTCTTC
CAISESMNKAVSYNEQFF
>TRBJ2-7|TRBD1|TRBV19|.
TGTGCCAGTAGTATGGACAGGGGCTACGAGCAGTACTTC
CASSMDRGYEQYF
>TRBJ1-1|.|TRBV18|few
TGTGCCAGCTCACCGGCTAGGACTGAAGCTTTCTTT
CASSPARTEAFF
>TRBJ2-2|TRBD1|TRBV6-5|.
TGTGCCAGCAGTTTCGGGACAGGGAACACCGGGGAGCTGTTTTTT
CASSFGTGNTGELFF
>TRBJ2-7|.|TRBV3-1/TRBV3-2|.
TGTGCCAGCAGCCAAGACGCATACTACGAGCAGTACTTC
CASSQDAYYEQYF
>TRBJ1-1|.|TRBV5-8|once
TGTGCCAGCAGCTCCGACAGAAAAGCTTTCTTT
CASSSDRKAFF
>TRBJ2-5|TRBD1|TRBV6-2/TRBV6-3|.
TGTGCCAGCAGTTACTCGGGGGACAGGACCCAGTACTTC
CASSYSGDRTQYF
>TRBJ2-2|.|TRBV6-4|once
TGTGCCAGCAGTGAGGTTGGGAACACCGGGGAGCTGTTTTTT
CASSEVGNTGELFF
>TRBJ1-1|.|TRBV6-5|.
TGTGCCAGCAGGCTACAGGGACGAGGCACTGAAGCTTTCTTT
CASRLQGRGTEAFF
>TRBJ2-3|.|TRBV29-1|.
TGCAGCGTTGGATTGAGCACAGATACGCAGTATTTT
CSVGLSTDTQYF
>TRBJ2-7|.|TRBV5-5|few
TGTGCCAGCAGCTTGGCTGTGACATATACTTCCTACGAGCAGTACTTC
CASSLAVTYTSYEQYF
>TRBJ2-7|TRBD2|TRBV2|.
TGTGCCAGCAGCGGGACGGGGGGGAATTGGAGGCAGTACTTC
CASSGTGGNWRQYF
>TRBJ1-6|TRBD1|TRBV2|.
TGTGCCAGCAGCGGACAGGGGCCATATAATTCACCCCTCCACTTT
CASSGQGPYNSPLHF
>TRBJ2-1|TRBD1|TRBV10-3|few
TGTGCCATCAGACAGGGGAACAATGAGCAGTTCTTC
CAIRQGNNEQFF
>TRBJ1-1|.|TRBV6-1|.
TGTGCCAGCAGTGAAGGGGTGAACACTGAAGCTTTCTTT
CASSEGVNTEAFF
>TRBJ1-2|.|TRBV2|.
TGTGCCAGCAGACAGGAAGACTATGGCTACACCTTC
CASRQEDYGYTF
>TRBJ1-4|.|TRBV3-1/TRBV3-2|.
TGTGCCAGCAGCCCCGGCAGAGGATATGAAAAACTGTTTTTT
CASSPGRGYEKLFF
>TRBJ2-7|.|TRBV5-1|.
TGCGCCAGCAGCTTCTCATCGACCTCGGGGAGCTACGAGCAGTACTTC
CASSFSSTSGSYEQYF
>TRBJ2-7|.|TRBV19|.
TGTGCCAGCTCGGCCTCTCCTGGCTACGAGCAGTACTTC
CASSASPGYEQYF
>TRBJ2-1|TRBD2|TRBV20-1|few
TGCAGTGCTAGTAGCGGGGGCTACAATGAGCAGTTCTTC
CSASSGGYNEQFF
>TRBJ1-2|TRBD1|TRBV27|.
TGTGCCAGCGCCAGGACAGGGTTCAATGGCTACACCTTC
CASARTGFNGYTF
>TRBJ1-2|.|TRBV5-6|once
TGTGCCAGCAGCTCCCGTGGGGGCCCGGGAGGCTACACCTTC
CASSSRGGPGGYTF
>TRBJ2-2|TRBD1|TRBV23-1|.
TGCGCCAGCGTCCGGGACAGGGATGGCACCGGGGAGCTGTTTTTT
CASVRDRDGTGELFF
>TRBJ1-2|TRBD1|TRBV27|.
TGTGCCAGCAGTCTGGGACAGGGGAACTATGGCTACACCTTC
CASSLGQGNYGYTF
>TRBJ2-1|TRBD2|TRBV5-1|.
TGCGCCAGCAGCTTCGGACTAGACGGCTACAATGAGCAGTTCTTC
CASSFGLDGYNEQFF
>TRBJ1-2|.|TRBV27|.
TGTGCCAGCAGTTTAGGGGGGGCTGACTATGGCTACACCTTC
CASSLGGADYGYTF
>TRBJ2-7|.|TRBV5-1|few
TGCGCCAGCAGACTGTCCTACGAGCAGTACTTC
CASRLSYEQYF
>TRBJ2-3|TRBD2|TRBV5-1|few
TGCGCCAGCAGCCGCGGGACTACCACAGATACGCAGTATTTT
CASSRGTTTDTQYF
>TRBJ1-5|.|TRBV29-1|.
TGCAGCGTTGGCAGGGCCCTCGATCAGCCCCAGCATTTT
CSVGRALDQPQHF